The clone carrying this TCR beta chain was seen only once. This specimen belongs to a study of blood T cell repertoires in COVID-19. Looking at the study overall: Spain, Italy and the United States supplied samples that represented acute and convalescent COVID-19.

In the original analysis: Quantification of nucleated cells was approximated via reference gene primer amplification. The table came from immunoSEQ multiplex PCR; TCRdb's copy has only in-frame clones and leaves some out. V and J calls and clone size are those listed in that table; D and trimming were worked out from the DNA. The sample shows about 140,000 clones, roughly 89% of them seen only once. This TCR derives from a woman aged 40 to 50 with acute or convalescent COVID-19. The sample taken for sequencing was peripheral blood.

The CDR3 coding sequence is TGTGCCAGCAGTTACCCCAGCGGGAGTAACGGGGAGCTGTTTTTT. It specifies CASSYPSGSNGELFF. The chain combines TRBV6-2 or TRBV6-3 with TRBJ2-2; 8 bases match TRBD2. The trim removed 2 bases at V and 7 bases at J, leaving 6 bases unmatched. Germline-derived CDR1 and CDR2 are MNHEY and SVGEGT. The CDR3 loop spans 15 amino acids.